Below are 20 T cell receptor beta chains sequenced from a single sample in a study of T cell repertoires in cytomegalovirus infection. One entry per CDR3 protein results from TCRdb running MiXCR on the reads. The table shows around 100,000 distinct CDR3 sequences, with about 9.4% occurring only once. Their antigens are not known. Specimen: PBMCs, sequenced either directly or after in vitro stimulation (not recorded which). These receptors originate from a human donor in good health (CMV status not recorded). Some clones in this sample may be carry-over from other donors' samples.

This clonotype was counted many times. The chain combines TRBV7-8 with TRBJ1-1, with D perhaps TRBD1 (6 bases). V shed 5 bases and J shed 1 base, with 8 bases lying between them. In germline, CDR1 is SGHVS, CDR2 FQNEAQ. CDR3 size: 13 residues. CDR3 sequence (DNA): TGTGCCAGCAGCCAGGGACAGAACACTGAAGCTTTCTTT. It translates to CASSQGQNTEAFF.

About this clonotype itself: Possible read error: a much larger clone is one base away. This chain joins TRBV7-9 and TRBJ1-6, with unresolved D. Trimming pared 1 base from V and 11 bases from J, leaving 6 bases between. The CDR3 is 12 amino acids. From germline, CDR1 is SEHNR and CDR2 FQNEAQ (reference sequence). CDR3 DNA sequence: TGTGCCAGCAGCTTAGGGGGTCCACCCCTCCACTTT. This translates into CASSLGGPPLHF.

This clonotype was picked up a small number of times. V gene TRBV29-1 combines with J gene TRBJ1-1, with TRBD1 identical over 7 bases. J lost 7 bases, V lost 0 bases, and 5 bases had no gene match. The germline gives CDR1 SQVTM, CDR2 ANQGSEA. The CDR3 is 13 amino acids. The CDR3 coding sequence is TGCAGCGTTGAAGAGGTCAGGGGGTATGAAGCTTTCTTT. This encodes CSVEEVRGYEAFF.

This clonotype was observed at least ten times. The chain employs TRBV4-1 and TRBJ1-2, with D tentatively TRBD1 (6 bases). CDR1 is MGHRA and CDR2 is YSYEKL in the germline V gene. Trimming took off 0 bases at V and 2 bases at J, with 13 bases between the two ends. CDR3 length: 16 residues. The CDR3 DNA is TGCGCCAGCAGCCAAGAAACGCGGGGGCGAAACTATGGCTACACCTTC. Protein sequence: CASSQETRGRNYGYTF.

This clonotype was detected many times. CDR3 sequence: CASRPGGQGHGYTF. CDR3 sequence (DNA): TGTGCCAGCAGGCCCGGAGGACAGGGGCACGGCTACACCTTC. This chain joins TRBV6-2 or TRBV6-3 and TRBJ1-2; 9 positions match TRBD1. This CDR3 has 14 residues. CDR1 and CDR2 from the germline V gene are MNHEY and SVGEGT. The junction had 10 bases not matched to a gene; V was cut back by 6 bases and J by 8 bases.

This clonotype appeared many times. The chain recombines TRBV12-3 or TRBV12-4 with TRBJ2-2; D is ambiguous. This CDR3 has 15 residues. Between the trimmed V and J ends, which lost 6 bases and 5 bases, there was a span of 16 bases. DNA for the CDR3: TGTGCCAGCAGCCTCCCACGGAGTGGTACCGGGGAGCTGTTTTTT. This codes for CASSLPRSGTGELFF.

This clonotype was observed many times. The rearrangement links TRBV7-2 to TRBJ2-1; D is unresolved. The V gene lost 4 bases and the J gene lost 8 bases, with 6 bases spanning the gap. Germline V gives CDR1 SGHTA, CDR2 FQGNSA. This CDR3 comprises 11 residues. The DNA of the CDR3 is TGTGCCAGCAGCTACAGAGATGAGCAGTTCTTC. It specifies CASSYRDEQFF.

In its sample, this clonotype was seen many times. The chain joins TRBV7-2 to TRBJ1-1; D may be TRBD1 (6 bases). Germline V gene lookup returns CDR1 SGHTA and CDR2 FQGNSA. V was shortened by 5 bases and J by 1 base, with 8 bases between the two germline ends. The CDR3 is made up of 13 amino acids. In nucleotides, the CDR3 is TGTGCCAGCAGCCAGGGGAGGAACACTGAAGCTTTCTTT. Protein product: CASSQGRNTEAFF.

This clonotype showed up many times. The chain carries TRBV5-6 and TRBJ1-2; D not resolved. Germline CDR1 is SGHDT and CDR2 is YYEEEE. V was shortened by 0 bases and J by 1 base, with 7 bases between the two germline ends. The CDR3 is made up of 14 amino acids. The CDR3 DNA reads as TGTGCCAGCAGCTTGGACGGGATTAACTATGGCTACACCTTC. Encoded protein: CASSLDGINYGYTF.

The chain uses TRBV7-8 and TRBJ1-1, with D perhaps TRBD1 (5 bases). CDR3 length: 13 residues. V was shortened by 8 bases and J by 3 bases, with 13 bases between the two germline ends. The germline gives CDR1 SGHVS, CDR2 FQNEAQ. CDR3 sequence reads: CASGTIRDTEAFF. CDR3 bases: TGTGCCAGCGGGACCATTAGGGACACTGAAGCTTTCTTT.

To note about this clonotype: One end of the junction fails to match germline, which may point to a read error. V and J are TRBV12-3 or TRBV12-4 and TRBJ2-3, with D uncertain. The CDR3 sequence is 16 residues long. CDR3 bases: TGCGCCAGCAGGCTGACTTGCGGTCCTAGCACAGATACGCAGTATTTT. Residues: CASRLTCGPSTDTQYF.

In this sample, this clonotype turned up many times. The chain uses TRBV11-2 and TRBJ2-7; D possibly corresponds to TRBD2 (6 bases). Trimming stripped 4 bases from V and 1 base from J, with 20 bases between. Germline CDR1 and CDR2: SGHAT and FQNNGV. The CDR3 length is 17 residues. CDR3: CASSWKVIAEPSYEQYF. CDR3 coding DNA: TGTGCCAGCAGCTGGAAAGTCATAGCGGAACCTTCCTACGAGCAGTACTTC.

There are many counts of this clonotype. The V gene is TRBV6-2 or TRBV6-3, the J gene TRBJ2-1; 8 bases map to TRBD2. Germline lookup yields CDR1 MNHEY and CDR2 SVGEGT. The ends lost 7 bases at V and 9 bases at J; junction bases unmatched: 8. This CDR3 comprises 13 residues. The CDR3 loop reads CASKGSGRGEQFF. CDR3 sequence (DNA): TGTGCCAGCAAAGGGAGCGGGAGAGGTGAGCAGTTCTTC.

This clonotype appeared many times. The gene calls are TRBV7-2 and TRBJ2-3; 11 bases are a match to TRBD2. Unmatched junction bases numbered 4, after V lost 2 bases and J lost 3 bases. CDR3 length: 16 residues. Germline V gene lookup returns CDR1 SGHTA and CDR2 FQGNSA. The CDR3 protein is CASSLRLAGGTDTQYF. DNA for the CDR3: TGTGCCAGCAGCTTAAGGCTAGCGGGAGGAACAGATACGCAGTATTTT.

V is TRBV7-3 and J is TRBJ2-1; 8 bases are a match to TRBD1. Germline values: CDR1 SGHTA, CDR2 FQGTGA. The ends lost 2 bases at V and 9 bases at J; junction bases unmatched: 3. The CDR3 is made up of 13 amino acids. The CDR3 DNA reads TGTGCCAGCAGCTTAGGGACAGGAGGTGAGCAGTTCTTC. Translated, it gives CASSLGTGGEQFF. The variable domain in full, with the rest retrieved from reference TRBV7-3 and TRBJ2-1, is GAGVSQTPSNKVTEKGKYVELRCDPISGHTALYWYRQSLGQGPEFLIYFQGTGAADDSGLPNDRFFAVRPEGSVSTLKIQRTERGDSAVYLCASSLGTGGEQFFGPGTRLTVL.

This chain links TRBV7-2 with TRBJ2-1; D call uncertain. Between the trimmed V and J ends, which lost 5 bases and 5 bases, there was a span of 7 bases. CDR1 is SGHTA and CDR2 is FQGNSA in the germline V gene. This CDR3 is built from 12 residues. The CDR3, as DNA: TGTGCCAGCAGCCACTCGGACAATGAGCAGTTCTTC. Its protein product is CASSHSDNEQFF.

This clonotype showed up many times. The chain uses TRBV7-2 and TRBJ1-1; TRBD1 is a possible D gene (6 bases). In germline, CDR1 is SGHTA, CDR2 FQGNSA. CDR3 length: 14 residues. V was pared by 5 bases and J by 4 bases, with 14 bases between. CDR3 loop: CASSLGSRGTEAFF. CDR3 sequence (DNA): TGTGCCAGCAGCCTCGGGTCCAGGGGCACTGAAGCTTTCTTT.

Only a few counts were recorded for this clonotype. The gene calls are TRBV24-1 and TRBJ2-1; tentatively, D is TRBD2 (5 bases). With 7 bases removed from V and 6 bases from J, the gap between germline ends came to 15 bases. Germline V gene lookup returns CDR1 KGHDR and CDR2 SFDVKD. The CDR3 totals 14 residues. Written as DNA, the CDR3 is TGTGCCACCAGGGGGAACTCAGGAGGCAATGAGCAGTTCTTC. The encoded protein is CATRGNSGGNEQFF.

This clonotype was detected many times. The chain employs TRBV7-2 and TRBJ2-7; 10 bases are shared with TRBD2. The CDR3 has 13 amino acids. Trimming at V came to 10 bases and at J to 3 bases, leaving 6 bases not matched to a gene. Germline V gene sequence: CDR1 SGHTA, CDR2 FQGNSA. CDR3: CATRASGGYEQYF. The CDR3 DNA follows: TGTGCCACCCGGGCTAGCGGGGGCTACGAGCAGTACTTC.

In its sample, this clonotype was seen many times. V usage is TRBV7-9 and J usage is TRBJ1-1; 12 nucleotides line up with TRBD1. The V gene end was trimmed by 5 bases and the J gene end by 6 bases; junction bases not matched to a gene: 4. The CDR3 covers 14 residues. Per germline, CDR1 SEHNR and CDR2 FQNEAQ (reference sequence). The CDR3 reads CASSRGQGAAEAFF. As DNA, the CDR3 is TGTGCCAGCAGCCGGGGACAGGGGGCCGCTGAAGCTTTCTTT.